This note documents a single TCR beta chain sequence. TCRdb processed the reads anew with MiXCR; each CDR3 protein has one entry. The data hold roughly 640,000 distinct CDR3 sequences, with approximately 24% observed a single time. These data come from a study of T cell repertoires in cytomegalovirus infection. CDR1 and CDR2 (germline): MGHRA, YSYEKL. V was shortened by 0 bases and J by 4 bases, with 11 bases between the two germline ends. This CDR3 has 15 residues. Specimen: CD8+ T cells from PBMCs. This chain uses TRBV4-1 with TRBJ2-3, with D unclear. This TCR was sampled from a human donor in good health (CMV status not recorded). Some clones in this sample may be carry-over from other donors' samples. DNA for the CDR3: TGCGCCAGCAGCCAAGACCCTCTTGCAGCAGATACGCAGTATTTT. Its protein is CASSQDPLAADTQYF.